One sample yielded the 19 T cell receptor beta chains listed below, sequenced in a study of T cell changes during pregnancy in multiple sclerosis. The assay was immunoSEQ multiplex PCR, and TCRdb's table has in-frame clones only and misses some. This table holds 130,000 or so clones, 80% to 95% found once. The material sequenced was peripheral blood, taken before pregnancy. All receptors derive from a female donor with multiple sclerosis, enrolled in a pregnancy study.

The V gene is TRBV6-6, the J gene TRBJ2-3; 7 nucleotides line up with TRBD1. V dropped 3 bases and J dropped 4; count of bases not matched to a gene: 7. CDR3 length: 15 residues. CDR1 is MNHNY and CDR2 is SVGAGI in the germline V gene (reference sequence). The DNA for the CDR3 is TGTGCCAGCAGTTATCGACAGGGTCGGGCAGATACGCAGTATTTT. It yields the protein CASSYRQGRADTQYF.

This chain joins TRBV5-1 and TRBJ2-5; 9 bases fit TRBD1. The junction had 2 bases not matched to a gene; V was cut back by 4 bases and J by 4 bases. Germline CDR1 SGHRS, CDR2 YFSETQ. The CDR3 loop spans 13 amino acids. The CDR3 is CASSPGQGETQYF. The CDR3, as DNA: TGCGCCAGCAGCCCGGGACAGGGAGAGACCCAGTACTTC.

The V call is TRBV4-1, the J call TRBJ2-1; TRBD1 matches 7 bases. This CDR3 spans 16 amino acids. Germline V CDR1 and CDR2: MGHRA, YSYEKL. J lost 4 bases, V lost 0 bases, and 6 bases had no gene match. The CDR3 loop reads CASSQDPTGQYNEQFF. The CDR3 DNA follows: TGCGCCAGCAGCCAAGACCCCACGGGACAGTACAATGAGCAGTTCTTC.

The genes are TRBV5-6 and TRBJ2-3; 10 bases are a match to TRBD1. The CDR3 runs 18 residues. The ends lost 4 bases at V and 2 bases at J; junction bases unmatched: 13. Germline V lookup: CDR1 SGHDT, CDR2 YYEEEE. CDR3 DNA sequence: TGTGCCAGCAGCCCATTGGGACAGGGGCGTCGGTTCACAGATACGCAGTATTTT. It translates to CASSPLGQGRRFTDTQYF.

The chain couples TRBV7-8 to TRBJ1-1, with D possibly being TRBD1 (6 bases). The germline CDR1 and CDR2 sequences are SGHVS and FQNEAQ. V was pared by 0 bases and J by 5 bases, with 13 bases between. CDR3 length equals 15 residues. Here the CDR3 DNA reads TGTGCCAGCAGCTTAGCGAGTACAGGGCGAACTGAAGCTTTCTTT. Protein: CASSLASTGRTEAFF.

The chain's CDR3 is CADPSGTGGQNSGNTIYF. CDR3 nucleotide sequence: TGTGCCGACCCATCCGGGACAGGGGGCCAAAACTCTGGAAACACCATATATTTT. This sequence joins TRBV28 and TRBJ1-3; 12 bases are a match to TRBD1. Germline CDR1 and CDR2: MDHEN and SYDVKM. V dropped 11 bases and J dropped 0; count of bases not matched to a gene: 14. CDR3 length: 18 residues.

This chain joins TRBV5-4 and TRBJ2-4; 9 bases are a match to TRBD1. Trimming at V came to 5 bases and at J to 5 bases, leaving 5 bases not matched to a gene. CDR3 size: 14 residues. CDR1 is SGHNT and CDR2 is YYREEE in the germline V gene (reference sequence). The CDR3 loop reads CASRKQGAQNIQYF. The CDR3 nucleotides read TGTGCCAGCAGGAAACAGGGGGCACAAAACATTCAGTACTTC.

CDR3: CASSGGLQETQYF. The CDR3 DNA is TGTGCCAGCAGTGGGGGACTCCAAGAGACCCAGTACTTC. The rearrangement joins TRBV7-9 to TRBJ2-5, with D perhaps matching TRBD2 (6 bases). Trimming pared 6 bases from V and 1 base from J, leaving 9 bases between. This CDR3 is built from 13 residues. From germline, CDR1 is SEHNR and CDR2 FQNEAQ (reference sequence).

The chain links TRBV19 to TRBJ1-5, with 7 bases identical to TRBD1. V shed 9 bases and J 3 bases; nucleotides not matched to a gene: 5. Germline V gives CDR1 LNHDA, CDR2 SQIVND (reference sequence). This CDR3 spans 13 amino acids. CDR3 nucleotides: TGTGCCAGCTCTACAGGGGACAATCAGCCCCAGCATTTT. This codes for CASSTGDNQPQHF.

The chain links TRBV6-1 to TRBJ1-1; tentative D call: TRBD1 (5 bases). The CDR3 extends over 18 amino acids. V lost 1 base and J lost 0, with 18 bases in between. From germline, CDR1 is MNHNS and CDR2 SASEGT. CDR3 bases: TGTGCCAGCAGTGAAGGGGAAATTAAGGGGAACATGAACACTGAAGCTTTCTTT. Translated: CASSEGEIKGNMNTEAFF.

The CDR3 spells CASAKTGNTGELFF. The CDR3 DNA is TGTGCCAGTGCAAAGACAGGGAACACCGGGGAGCTGTTTTTT. V and J are TRBV19 and TRBJ2-2; possible D gene TRBD1, 6 bases. Looked up from germline, CDR1 is LNHDA and CDR2 is SQIVND (reference sequence). This CDR3 comprises 14 residues. V dropped 8 bases and J dropped 1 base, with 11 bases sitting between them.

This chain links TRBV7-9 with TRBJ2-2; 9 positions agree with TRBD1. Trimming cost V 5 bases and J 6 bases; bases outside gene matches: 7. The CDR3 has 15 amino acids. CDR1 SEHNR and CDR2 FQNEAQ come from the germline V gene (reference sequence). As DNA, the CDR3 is TGTGCCAGCAGCAGACGGGGACAGGGCCCCGGGGAGCTGTTTTTT. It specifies CASSRRGQGPGELFF. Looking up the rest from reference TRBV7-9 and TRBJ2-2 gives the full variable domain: DTGVSQNPRHKITKRGQNVTFRCDPISEHNRLYWYRQTLGQGPEFLTYFQNEAQLEKSRLLSDRFSAERPKGSFSTLEIQRTEQGDSAMYLCASSRRGQGPGELFFGEGSRLTVL.

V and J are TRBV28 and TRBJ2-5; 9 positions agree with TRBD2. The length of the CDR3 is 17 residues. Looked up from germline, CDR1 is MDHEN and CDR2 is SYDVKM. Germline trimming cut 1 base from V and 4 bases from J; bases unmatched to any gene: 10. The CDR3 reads CASSLFLAGERLETQYF. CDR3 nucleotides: TGTGCCAGCAGTTTATTCTTAGCGGGAGAGAGGTTAGAGACCCAGTACTTC.

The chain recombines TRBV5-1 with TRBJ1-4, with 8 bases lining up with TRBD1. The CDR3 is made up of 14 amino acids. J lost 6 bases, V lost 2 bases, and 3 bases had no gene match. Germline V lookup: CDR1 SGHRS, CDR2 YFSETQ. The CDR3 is CASSLEQGDEKLFF. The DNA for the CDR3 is TGCGCCAGCAGCTTAGAACAGGGGGATGAAAAACTGTTTTTT.

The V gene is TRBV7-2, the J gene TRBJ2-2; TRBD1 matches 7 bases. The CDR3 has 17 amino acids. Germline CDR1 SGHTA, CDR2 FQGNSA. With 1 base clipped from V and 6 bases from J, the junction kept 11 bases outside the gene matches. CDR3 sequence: CASSLEPTGNIAGELFF. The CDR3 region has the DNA TGTGCCAGCAGCTTAGAACCGACAGGGAATATCGCCGGGGAGCTGTTTTTT. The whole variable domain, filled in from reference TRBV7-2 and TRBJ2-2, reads GAGVSQSPSNKVTEKGKDVELRCDPISGHTALYWYRQSLGQGLEFLIYFQGNSAPDKSGLPSDRFSAERTGGSVSTLTIQRTQQEDSAVYLCASSLEPTGNIAGELFFGEGSRLTVL.

Here the CDR3 reads CATGLAGVQETQYF. The CDR3 coding sequence is TGTGCCACCGGACTAGCGGGGGTCCAAGAGACCCAGTACTTC. The chain uses TRBV28 and TRBJ2-5, with TRBD2 matching 13 bases. Germline V gene sequence: CDR1 MDHEN, CDR2 SYDVKM. The CDR3 totals 14 residues. V dropped 10 bases and J dropped 1; count of bases not matched to a gene: 3. The full variable domain, with the rest looked up from reference TRBV28 and TRBJ2-5, is DVKVTQSSRYLVKRTGEKVFLECVQDMDHENMFWYRQDPGLGLRLIYFSYDVKMKEKGDIPEGYSVSREKKERFSLILESASTNQTSMYLCATGLAGVQETQYFGPGTRLLVL.

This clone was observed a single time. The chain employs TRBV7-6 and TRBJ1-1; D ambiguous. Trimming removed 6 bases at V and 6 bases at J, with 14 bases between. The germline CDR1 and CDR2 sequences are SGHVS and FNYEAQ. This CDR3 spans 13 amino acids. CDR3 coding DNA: TGTGCCAGCAGTTGGGAGCGGAAGTCTGAAGCTTTCTTT. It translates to CASSWERKSEAFF.

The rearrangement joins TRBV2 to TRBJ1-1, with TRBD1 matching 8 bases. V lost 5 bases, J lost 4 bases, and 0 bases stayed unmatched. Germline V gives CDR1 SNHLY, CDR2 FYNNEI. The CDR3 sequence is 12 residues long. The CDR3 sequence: CASSTGGTEAFF. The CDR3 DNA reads TGTGCCAGCAGTACAGGGGGCACTGAAGCTTTCTTT.

The CDR3 spells CASSIGGGPDTQYF. In DNA, the CDR3 is TGTGCCAGTAGTATCGGGGGGGGCCCAGATACGCAGTATTTT. The J gene is TRBJ2-3, the V gene TRBV19, with 8 bases fitting TRBD2. This CDR3 spans 14 amino acids. Germline trimming cut 3 bases from V and 4 bases from J; bases unmatched to any gene: 3. Germline CDR1 LNHDA, CDR2 SQIVND (reference sequence). Supplemented by reference TRBV19 and TRBJ2-3, the full variable domain reads DGGITQSPKYLFRKEGQNVTLSCEQNLNHDAMYWYRQDPGQGLRLIYYSQIVNDFQKGDIAEGYSVSREKKESFPLTVTSAQKNPTAFYLCASSIGGGPDTQYFGPGTRLTVL.